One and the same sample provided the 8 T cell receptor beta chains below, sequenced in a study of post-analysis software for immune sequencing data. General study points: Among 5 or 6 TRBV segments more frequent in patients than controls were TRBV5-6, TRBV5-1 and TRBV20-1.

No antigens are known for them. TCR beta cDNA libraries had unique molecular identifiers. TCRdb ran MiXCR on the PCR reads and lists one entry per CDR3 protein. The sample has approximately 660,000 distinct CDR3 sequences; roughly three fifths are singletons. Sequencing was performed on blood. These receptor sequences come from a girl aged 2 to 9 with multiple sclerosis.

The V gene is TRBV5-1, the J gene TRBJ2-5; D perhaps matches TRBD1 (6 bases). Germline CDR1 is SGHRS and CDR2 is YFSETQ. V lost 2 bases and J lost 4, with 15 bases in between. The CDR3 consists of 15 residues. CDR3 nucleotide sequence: TGCGCCAGCAGCTTATCAGGGGCCCAGGGAGAGACCCAGTACTTC. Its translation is CASSLSGAQGETQYF.

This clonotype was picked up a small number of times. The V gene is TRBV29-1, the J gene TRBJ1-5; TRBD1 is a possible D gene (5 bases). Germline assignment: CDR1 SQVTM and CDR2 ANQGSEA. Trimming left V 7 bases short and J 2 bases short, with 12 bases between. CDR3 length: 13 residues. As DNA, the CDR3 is TGCAGCGCCCGGGCGGGACGCAATCAGCCCCAGCATTTT. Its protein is CSARAGRNQPQHF.

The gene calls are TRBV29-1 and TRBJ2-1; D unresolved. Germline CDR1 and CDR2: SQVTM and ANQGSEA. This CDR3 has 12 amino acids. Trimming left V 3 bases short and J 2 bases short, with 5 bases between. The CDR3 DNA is TGCAGCGTTGACAGACCCTACAATGAGCAGTTCTTC. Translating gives CSVDRPYNEQFF.

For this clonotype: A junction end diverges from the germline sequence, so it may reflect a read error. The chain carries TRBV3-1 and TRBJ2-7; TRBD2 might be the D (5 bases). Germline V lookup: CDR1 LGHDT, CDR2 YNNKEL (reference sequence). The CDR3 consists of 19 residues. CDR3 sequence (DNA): TGTGCCAGCAACCAAGATCCCGGGATCCAATTCGACGTTCCTTACGAGCAGTACTTC. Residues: CASNQDPGIQFDVPYEQYF.

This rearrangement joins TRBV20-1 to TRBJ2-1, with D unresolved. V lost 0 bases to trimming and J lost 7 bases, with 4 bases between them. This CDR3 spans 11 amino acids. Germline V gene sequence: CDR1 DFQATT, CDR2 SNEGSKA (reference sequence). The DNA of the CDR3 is TGCAGTGCTAGAGATACAAATGAGCAGTTCTTC. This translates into CSARDTNEQFF.

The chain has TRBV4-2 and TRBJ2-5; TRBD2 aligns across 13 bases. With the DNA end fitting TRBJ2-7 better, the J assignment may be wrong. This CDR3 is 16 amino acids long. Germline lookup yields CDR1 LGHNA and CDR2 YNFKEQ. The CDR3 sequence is CASSLTRTSGRSEQYF. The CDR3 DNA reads TGTGCCAGCAGCTTGACGCGGACTAGCGGGAGAAGCGAGCAGTACTTC.

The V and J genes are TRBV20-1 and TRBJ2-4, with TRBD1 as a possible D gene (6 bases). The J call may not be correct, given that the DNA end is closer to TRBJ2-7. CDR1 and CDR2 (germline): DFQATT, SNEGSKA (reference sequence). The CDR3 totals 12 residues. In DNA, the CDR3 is TGCAGTGCTAGGTATACAGGGAGCGAGCAGTACTTC. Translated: CSARYTGSEQYF.

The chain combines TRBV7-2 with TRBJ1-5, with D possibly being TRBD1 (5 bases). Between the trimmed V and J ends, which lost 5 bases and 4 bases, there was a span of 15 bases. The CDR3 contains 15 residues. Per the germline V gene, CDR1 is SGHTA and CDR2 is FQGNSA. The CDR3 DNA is TGTGCCAGCAGCCCCCCAGCTGGGGGGAATCAGCCCCAGCATTTT. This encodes CASSPPAGGNQPQHF.